Following are 5 T cell receptor beta chains from one sample sequenced in a study of T cells in Graves' hyperthyroidism and ophthalmopathy. Amplification targeted TCR beta CDR3 regions from RNA transcripts. The TCR CDR3 first-round RT-PCR relied on the HTBI primer set. TCRdb re-called the multiplex PCR reads with MiXCR, one entry per CDR3 protein. Altogether 350,000 or so distinct CDR3 sequences are present, less than 20% being singletons, with the ten largest covering around 16%. The sequencing input was blood. Source of these receptors: a woman between 40 and 55 years old with Graves' ophthalmopathy.

This clonotype was recorded a few times. The rearrangement uses TRBV3-1 and TRBJ1-2; D is possibly TRBD1 (6 bases). Trimming removed 4 bases at V and 4 bases at J, with 16 bases between. There are 15 residues in the CDR3. Germline CDR1 reads LGHDT; CDR2 reads YNNKEL (reference sequence). DNA for the CDR3: TGTGCCAGCAGCCCCCGGACAGATTCGGCCTATGGCTACACCTTC. Translation: CASSPRTDSAYGYTF.

V is TRBV20-1 and J is TRBJ2-7, with D unclear. CDR3 length: 13 amino acids. V was trimmed by 3 bases and J by 3 bases, leaving 12 bases between them. Germline CDR1 DFQATT, CDR2 SNEGSKA (reference sequence). The CDR3 here is CSASDGPGYEQYF. The CDR3 DNA reads as TGCAGTGCTAGCGATGGACCGGGCTACGAGCAGTACTTC.

Ten or more counts support this clonotype. The CDR3 DNA follows: TGTGCCAGCAGTTACACATCTAACTATGGCTACACCTTC. This gives the protein CASSYTSNYGYTF. The rearrangement links TRBV6-5 to TRBJ1-2, with no clear D. The germline V gene encodes CDR1 MNHEY and CDR2 SVGAGI. This CDR3 region has 13 residues. The V and J ends lost 2 bases and 0 bases respectively, with 4 bases between them.

This clonotype was detected ten times or more. V and J are TRBV6-2 or TRBV6-3 and TRBJ1-5, with D perhaps matching TRBD1 (5 bases). Germline values: CDR1 MNHEY, CDR2 SVGEGT. The CDR3 sequence is 15 residues long. The V end was cut by 6 bases, the J end by 3 bases, with 15 bases between. The CDR3 bases are TGTGCCAGCAGCCTAACAGGAGCCGCCAATCAGCCCCAGCATTTT. Encoded protein: CASSLTGAANQPQHF.

This clonotype was recorded only once. A clone one base away is much larger, so this may be a read error. The chain links TRBV7-8 to TRBJ2-7; the D gene is possibly TRBD2 (5 bases). The V gene's germline CDR1 is SGHVS and CDR2 FQNEAQ. The CDR3 contains 15 residues. Trimming shortened V by 5 bases and J by 2 bases, and 16 bases separated the two germline ends. The DNA for the CDR3 is TGTGCCAGCAGCCCTGGGCGGGTGCGGACCTACGAGCAGTACTTC. Protein product: CASSPGRVRTYEQYF. The entire variable domain, with the rest obtained from reference TRBV7-8 and TRBJ2-7, is as follows: GAGVSQSPRYKVAKRGQDVALRCDPISGHVSLFWYQQALGQGPEFLTYFQNEAQLDKSGLPSDRFFAERPEGSVSTLKIQRTQQEDSAVYLCASSPGRVRTYEQYFGPGTRLTVT.